The 12 T cell receptor beta chains below all came from one sample that was sequenced in a study of T cell responses to AZD1222 COVID-19 vaccine. Clones were sequenced by immunoSEQ multiplex PCR, and TCRdb holds only the in-frame ones, with some missing. The sample carries about 180,000 clones, about 89% recorded once. Material: peripheral blood, obtained on day 0 of AZD1222 vaccination. The origin of the receptors is an adult in good health.

The CDR3 bases are TGTGCCAGCAGTCGTCAGAGGATCAATCAGCCCCAGCATTTT. This sequence encodes CASSRQRINQPQHF. The chain links TRBV28 to TRBJ1-5; D not certain. Trimming took 5 bases from V and 3 from J, leaving 11 bases between them. The CDR3 length is 14 residues. Per germline, CDR1 MDHEN and CDR2 SYDVKM.

The chain has TRBV27 and TRBJ1-1, with a tentative D call TRBD1 (6 bases). The CDR3 length is 15 residues. Germline lookup yields CDR1 MNHEY and CDR2 SMNVEV (reference sequence). With 2 bases removed from V and 3 bases from J, the gap between germline ends came to 13 bases. The CDR3 reads CASSLGIQGYTEAFF. DNA of the CDR3: TGTGCCAGCAGTTTAGGTATACAGGGTTACACTGAAGCTTTCTTT.

The rearrangement joins TRBV2 to TRBJ2-2; no clear D gene. V was clipped by 3 bases and J by 0 bases, with 11 bases between them. CDR1 is SNHLY, CDR2 FYNNEI, per germline. This CDR3 spans 16 amino acids. The CDR3 bases are TGTGCCAGCAGTGATAGGCAGGCGACGAACACCGGGGAGCTGTTTTTT. Translation gives CASSDRQATNTGELFF.

This chain links TRBV19 with TRBJ1-1; D remains ambiguous. Germline V gene data show CDR1 as LNHDA and CDR2 as SQIVND (reference sequence). V lost 7 bases and J lost 3, with 9 bases in between. The CDR3 extends over 12 amino acids. CDR3 DNA: TGTGCCAGTAATTTTCCGGACACTGAAGCTTTCTTT. Translation gives CASNFPDTEAFF.

The V gene is TRBV3-1 (or the pseudogene TRBV3-2), the J gene TRBJ2-7; TRBD2 matches at 9 bases. The trim removed 0 bases at V and 3 bases at J, leaving 6 bases unmatched. There are 16 residues in the CDR3. CDR1 is LGHDT, CDR2 YNNKEL, per germline (reference sequence). CDR3 amino acids: CASSQDRGRAHYEQYF. Written as DNA, the CDR3 is TGTGCCAGCAGCCAAGATCGCGGGAGGGCCCACTACGAGCAGTACTTC.

The rearrangement links TRBV28 to TRBJ1-3, with D possibly TRBD1 on 5 matching bases. This CDR3 contains 16 residues. Germline CDR1 is MDHEN and CDR2 is SYDVKM. V was clipped by 5 bases and J by 0 bases, with 14 bases between them. The CDR3 loop is CASSLNQGFSGNTIYF. The DNA of the CDR3 is TGTGCCAGCAGTCTAAATCAGGGATTCTCTGGAAACACCATATATTTT. Full variable domain (remainder filled in from reference TRBV28 and TRBJ1-3): DVKVTQSSRYLVKRTGEKVFLECVQDMDHENMFWYRQDPGLGLRLIYFSYDVKMKEKGDIPEGYSVSREKKERFSLILESASTNQTSMYLCASSLNQGFSGNTIYFGEGSWLTVV.

Comments on this clone: Other DNA variants within this sample encode the same CDR3. This rearrangement joins TRBV11-2 to TRBJ1-1; the D is unclear. CDR1 and CDR2 from the germline V gene are SGHAT and FQNNGV. V was cut by 1 base and J by 8 bases, with 5 bases left in between. CDR3 size: 11 residues. CDR3 sequence: CASSLGGEAFF. CDR3 in DNA: TGTGCCAGCAGCTTAGGTGGGGAAGCTTTCTTT. Combining the CDR3 with reference TRBV11-2 and TRBJ1-1 gives the whole variable domain EAGVAQSPRYKIIEKRQSVAFWCNPISGHATLYWYQQILGQGPKLLIQFQNNGVVDDSQLPKDRFSAERLKGVDSTLKIQPAKLEDSAVYLCASSLGGEAFFGQGTRLTVV.

This sequence joins TRBV7-9 and TRBJ1-1; D possibly corresponds to TRBD1 (6 bases). CDR1 SEHNR and CDR2 FQNEAQ come from the germline V gene (reference sequence). V gave up 1 base and J gave up 8 bases, with 17 bases separating them. There are 15 residues in the CDR3. The CDR3 nucleotides read TGTGCCAGCAGCTTAGGCCCTGGAGGGGGGGGAGAAGCTTTCTTT. It translates to CASSLGPGGGGEAFF.

This rearrangement joins TRBV4-3 to TRBJ2-5, with D perhaps assigned TRBD1 or TRBD2 (7 bases each). The CDR3 has 13 amino acids. Per germline, CDR1 LGHNA and CDR2 YSLEER. The V and J ends lost 5 bases and 5 bases respectively, with 12 bases between them. This chain's CDR3 is CASSEQGGETQYF. CDR3 coding DNA: TGCGCCAGCAGCGAGCAGGGGGGGGAGACCCAGTACTTC.

The J gene is TRBJ2-2, the V gene TRBV6-5, with 9 bases aligning to TRBD2. V lost 6 bases to trimming and J lost 5 bases; unmatched junction nucleotides: 10. The CDR3 spans 16 residues. Per germline, CDR1 MNHEY and CDR2 SVGAGI. The CDR3 bases are TGTGCCAGCAGCTACGCTAGCGGGATGGGGACCGGGGAGCTGTTTTTT. Translation gives CASSYASGMGTGELFF.

This rearrangement joins TRBV12-3 or TRBV12-4 to TRBJ1-6; the D gene is possibly TRBD1 (5 bases). This CDR3 is 13 amino acids long. The V end lost 1 base, the J end lost 9 bases, and 7 bases lay between the germline ends. CDR3 region: CASSLVGGSPLHF. The CDR3 DNA is TGTGCCAGCAGTTTAGTTGGGGGTTCACCCCTCCACTTT.

The V gene is TRBV19, the J gene TRBJ1-6, with 8 bases lining up with TRBD1. Trimming cost V 3 bases and J 7 bases; bases outside gene matches: 11. Germline CDR1 LNHDA, CDR2 SQIVND (reference sequence). The CDR3 length is 17 residues. CDR3 DNA: TGTGCCAGTAGTATGGGACAGGTCACCATGGGGAATTCACCCCTCCACTTT. Amino acid sequence: CASSMGQVTMGNSPLHF.